A single T cell receptor beta chain is shown here with its context. Antigen unknown. This specimen belongs to a study of T cells in Graves' hyperthyroidism and ophthalmopathy. General study findings and limits: Ophthalmopathy stood apart from stable hyperthyroidism in a 13 V-J model.

Germline loops: CDR1 LNHDA, CDR2 SQIVND (reference sequence). The V and J ends lost 6 bases and 3 bases, in that order; junction bases with no gene match: 10. The CDR3 is made up of 15 amino acids. Using RNA transcripts as the source, TCR beta CDR3 regions were amplified. The TCR CDR3 first-round RT-PCR relied on the HTBI primer set. MiXCR, run by TCRdb on the multiplex PCR reads, gives a single entry per CDR3 protein. Altogether roughly 530,000 distinct CDR3 sequences are present, over 15% being singletons, with the ten largest covering about 16%. Sequencing was done on a sample of blood. This sequence joins TRBV19 and TRBJ1-2; 7 bases are a match to TRBD1. This receptor was identified in a woman younger than 35 with Graves' ophthalmopathy. CDR3 residues: CASSQDRFQDYGYTF. DNA of the CDR3: TGTGCCAGTAGCCAGGACAGGTTCCAGGACTATGGCTACACCTTC.